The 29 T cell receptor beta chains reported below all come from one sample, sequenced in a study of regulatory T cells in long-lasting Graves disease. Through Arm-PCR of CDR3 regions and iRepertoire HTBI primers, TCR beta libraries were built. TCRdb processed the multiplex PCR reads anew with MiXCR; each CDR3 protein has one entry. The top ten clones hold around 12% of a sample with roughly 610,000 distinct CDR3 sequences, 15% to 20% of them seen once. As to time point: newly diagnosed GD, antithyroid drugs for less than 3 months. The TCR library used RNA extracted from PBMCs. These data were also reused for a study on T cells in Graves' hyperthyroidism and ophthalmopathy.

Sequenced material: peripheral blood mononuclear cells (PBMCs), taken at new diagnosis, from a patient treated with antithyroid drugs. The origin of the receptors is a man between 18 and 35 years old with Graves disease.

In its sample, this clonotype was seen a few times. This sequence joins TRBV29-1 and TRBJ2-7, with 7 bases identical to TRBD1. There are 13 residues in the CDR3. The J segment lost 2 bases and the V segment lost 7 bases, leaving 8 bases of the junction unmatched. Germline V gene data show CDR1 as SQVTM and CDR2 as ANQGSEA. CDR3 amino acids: CSAQTGVTYEQYF. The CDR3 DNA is TGCAGCGCCCAAACAGGGGTTACCTACGAGCAGTACTTC.

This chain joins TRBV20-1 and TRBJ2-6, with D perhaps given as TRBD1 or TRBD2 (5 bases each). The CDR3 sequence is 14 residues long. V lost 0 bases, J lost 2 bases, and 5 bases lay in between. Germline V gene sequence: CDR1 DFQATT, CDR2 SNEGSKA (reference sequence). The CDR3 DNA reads TGCAGTGCTAGAGAGGGACCTGGGGCCAACGTCCTGACTTTC. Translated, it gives CSAREGPGANVLTF.

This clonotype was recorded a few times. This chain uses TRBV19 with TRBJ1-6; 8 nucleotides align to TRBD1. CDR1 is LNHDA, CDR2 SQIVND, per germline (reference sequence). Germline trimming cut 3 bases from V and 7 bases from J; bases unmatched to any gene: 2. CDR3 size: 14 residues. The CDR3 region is CASSIGQGNSPLHF. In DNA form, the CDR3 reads TGTGCCAGTAGTATCGGACAGGGAAATTCACCCCTCCACTTT.

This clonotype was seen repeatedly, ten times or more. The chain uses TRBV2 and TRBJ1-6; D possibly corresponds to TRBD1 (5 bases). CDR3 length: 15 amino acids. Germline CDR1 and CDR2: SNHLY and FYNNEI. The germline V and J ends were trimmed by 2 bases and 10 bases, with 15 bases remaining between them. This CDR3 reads CASSESQGGVSPLHF. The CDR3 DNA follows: TGTGCCAGCAGTGAAAGTCAGGGCGGTGTGTCACCCCTCCACTTT. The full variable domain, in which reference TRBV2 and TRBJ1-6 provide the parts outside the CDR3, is EPEVTQTPSHQVTQMGQEVILRCVPISNHLYFYWYRQILGQKVEFLVSFYNNEISEKSEIFDDQFSVERPDGSNFTLKIRSTKLEDSAMYFCASSESQGGVSPLHFGNGTRLTVT.

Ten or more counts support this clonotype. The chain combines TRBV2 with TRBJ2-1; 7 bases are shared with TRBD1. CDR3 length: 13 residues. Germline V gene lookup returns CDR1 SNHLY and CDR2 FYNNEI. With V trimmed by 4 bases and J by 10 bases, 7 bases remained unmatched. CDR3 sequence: CASSGRGGGEQFF. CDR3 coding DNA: TGTGCCAGCAGTGGCCGAGGGGGCGGGGAGCAGTTCTTC.

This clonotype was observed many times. The CDR3 nucleotides are TGTGCCAGCAGTCTTCATCCGGGACAGGGAGATGAAAAACTGTTTTTT. Translating it yields CASSLHPGQGDEKLFF. This chain uses TRBV28 with TRBJ1-4, with 9 positions matching TRBD1. CDR1 MDHEN and CDR2 SYDVKM come from the germline V gene. J was trimmed by 6 bases and V by 5 bases; bases with no gene match: 10. The CDR3 loop spans 16 amino acids.

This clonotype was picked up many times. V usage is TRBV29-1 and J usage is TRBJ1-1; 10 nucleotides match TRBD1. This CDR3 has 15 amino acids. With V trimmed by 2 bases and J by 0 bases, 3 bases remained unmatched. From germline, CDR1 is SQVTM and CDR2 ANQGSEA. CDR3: CSVESTGGLNTEAFF. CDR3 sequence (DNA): TGCAGCGTTGAATCGACAGGGGGCTTGAACACTGAAGCTTTCTTT. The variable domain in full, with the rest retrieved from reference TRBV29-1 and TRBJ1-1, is SAVISQKPSRDICQRGTSLTIQCQVDSQVTMMFWYRQQPGQSLTLIATANQGSEATYESGFVIDKFPISRPNLTFSTLTVSNMSPEDSSIYLCSVESTGGLNTEAFFGQGTRLTVV.

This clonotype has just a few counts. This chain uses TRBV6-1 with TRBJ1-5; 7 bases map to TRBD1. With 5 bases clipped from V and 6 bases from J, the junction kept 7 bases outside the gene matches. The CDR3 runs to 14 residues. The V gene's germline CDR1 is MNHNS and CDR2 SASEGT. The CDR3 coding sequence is TGTGCCAGCAGTAGGTCAGGGGGTAGTCAGCCCCAGCATTTT. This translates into CASSRSGGSQPQHF.

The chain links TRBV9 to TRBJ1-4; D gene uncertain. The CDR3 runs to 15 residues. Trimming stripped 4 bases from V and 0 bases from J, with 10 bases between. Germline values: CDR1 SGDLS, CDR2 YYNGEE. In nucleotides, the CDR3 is TGTGCCAGCAGCAACTATGGCGCAACTAATGAAAAACTGTTTTTT. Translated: CASSNYGATNEKLFF.

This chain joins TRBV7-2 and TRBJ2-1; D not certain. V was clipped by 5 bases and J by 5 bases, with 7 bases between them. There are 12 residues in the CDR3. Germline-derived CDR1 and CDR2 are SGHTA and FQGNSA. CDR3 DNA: TGTGCCAGCAGCGGGGTCAACAATGAGCAGTTCTTC. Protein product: CASSGVNNEQFF.

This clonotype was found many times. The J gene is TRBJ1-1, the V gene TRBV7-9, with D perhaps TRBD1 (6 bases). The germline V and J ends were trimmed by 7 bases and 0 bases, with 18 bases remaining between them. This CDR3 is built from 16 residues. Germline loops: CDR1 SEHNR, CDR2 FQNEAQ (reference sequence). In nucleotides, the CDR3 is TGTGCCAGCACTCGCGGGGGGGCCCCAGTGAACACTGAAGCTTTCTTT. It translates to CASTRGGAPVNTEAFF.

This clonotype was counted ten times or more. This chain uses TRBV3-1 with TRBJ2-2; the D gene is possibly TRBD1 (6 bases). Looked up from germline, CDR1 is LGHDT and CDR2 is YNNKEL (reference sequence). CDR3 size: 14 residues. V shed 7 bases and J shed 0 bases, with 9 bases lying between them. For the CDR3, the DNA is TGTGCCAGCAACCCAGGGGCGAACACCGGGGAGCTGTTTTTT. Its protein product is CASNPGANTGELFF.

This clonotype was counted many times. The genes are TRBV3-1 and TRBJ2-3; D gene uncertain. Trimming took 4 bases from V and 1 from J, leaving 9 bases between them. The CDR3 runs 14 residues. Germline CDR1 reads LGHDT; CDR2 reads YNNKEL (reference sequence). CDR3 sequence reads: CASSPLQGTDTQYF. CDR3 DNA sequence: TGTGCCAGCAGCCCCCTGCAGGGCACAGATACGCAGTATTTT.

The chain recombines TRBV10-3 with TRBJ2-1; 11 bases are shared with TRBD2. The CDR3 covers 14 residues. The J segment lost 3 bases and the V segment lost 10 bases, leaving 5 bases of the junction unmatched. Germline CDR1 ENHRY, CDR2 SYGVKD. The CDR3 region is CASGTSGYYNEQFF. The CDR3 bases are TGTGCCAGCGGGACTAGCGGATACTACAATGAGCAGTTCTTC.

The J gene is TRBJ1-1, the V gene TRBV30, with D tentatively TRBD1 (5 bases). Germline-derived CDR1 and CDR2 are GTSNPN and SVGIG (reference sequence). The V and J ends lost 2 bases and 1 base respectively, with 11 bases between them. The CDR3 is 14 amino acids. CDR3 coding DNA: TGTGCCTGGAGTATACAGGTAACGAACACTGAAGCTTTCTTT. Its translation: CAWSIQVTNTEAFF.

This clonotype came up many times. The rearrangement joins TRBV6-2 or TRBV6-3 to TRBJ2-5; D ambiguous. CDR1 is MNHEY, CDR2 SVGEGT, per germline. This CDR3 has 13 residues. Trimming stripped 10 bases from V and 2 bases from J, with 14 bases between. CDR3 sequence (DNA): TGTGCCACCAAAAGGGCGCGGCAAGAGACCCAGTACTTC. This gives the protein CATKRARQETQYF.

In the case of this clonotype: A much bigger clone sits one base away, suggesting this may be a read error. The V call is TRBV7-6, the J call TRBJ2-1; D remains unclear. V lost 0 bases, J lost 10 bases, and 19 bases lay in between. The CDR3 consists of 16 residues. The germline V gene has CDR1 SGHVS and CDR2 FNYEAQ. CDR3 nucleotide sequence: TGTGCCAGCAGCTTAGCGATAGGCGGTAGCTCCTACGAGCAGTTCTTC. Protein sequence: CASSLAIGGSSYEQFF.

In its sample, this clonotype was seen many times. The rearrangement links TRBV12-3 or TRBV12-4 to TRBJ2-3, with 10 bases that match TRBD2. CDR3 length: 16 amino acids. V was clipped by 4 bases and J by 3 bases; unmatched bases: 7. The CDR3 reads CASSSPGLAPTDTQYF. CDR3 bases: TGTGCCAGCAGTTCCCCGGGACTAGCGCCTACAGATACGCAGTATTTT.

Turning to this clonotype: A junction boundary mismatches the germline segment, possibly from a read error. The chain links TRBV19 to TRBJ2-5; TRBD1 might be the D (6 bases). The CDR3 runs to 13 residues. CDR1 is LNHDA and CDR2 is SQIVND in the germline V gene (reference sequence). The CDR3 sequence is CASSIDLWGRRNF. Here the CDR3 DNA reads TGTGCCAGTAGTATAGATCTATGGGGGCGTAGGAACTTC.

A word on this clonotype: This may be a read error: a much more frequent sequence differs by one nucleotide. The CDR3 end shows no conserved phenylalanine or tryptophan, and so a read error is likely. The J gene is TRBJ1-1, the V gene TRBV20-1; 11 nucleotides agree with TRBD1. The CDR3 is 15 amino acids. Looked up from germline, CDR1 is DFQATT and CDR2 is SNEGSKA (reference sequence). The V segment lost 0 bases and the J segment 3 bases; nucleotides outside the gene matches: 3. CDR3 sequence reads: CSAREWGQGDTEAFL. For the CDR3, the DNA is TGCAGTGCTAGAGAATGGGGACAGGGGGACACTGAAGCTTTCCTT.

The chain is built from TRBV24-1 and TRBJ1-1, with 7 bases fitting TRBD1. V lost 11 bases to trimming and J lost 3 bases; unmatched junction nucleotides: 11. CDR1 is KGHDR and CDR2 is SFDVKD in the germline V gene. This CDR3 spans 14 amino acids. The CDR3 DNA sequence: TGTGCCATAGGACAGGACAAGCCTCACACTGAAGCTTTCTTT. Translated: CAIGQDKPHTEAFF.

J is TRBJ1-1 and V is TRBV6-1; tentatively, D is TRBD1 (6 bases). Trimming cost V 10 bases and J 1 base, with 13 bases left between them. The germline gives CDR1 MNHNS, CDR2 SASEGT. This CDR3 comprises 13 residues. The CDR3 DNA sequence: TGTGCCACCACTGGACAGACGAACACTGAAGCTTTCTTT. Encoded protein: CATTGQTNTEAFF.

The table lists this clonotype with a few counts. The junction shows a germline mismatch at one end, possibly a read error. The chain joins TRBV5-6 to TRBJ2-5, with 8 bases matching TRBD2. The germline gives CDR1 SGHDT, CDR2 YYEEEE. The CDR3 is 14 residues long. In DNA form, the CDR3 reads TGTGCCAGCAGCTTGGGAGCAGCGGGGGAGATCCAGTACTTC. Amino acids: CASSLGAAGEIQYF.

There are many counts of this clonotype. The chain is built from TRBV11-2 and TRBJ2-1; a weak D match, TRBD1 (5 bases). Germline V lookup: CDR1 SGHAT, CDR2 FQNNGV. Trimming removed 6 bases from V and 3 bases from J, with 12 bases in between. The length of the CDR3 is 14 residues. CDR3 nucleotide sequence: TGTGCCAGCAGAACCAGAAGGGGCTACAATGAGCAGTTCTTC. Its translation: CASRTRRGYNEQFF. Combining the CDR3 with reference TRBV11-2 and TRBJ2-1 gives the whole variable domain EAGVAQSPRYKIIEKRQSVAFWCNPISGHATLYWYQQILGQGPKLLIQFQNNGVVDDSQLPKDRFSAERLKGVDSTLKIQPAKLEDSAVYLCASRTRRGYNEQFFGPGTRLTVL.

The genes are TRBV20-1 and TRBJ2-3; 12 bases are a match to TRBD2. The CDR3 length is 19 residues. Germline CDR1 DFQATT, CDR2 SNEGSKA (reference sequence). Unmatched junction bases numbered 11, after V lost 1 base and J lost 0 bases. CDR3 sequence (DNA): TGCAGTGCTAGAGGACCCTCTAGCGGGAGGGCCGTTAGCACAGATACGCAGTATTTT. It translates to CSARGPSSGRAVSTDTQYF.

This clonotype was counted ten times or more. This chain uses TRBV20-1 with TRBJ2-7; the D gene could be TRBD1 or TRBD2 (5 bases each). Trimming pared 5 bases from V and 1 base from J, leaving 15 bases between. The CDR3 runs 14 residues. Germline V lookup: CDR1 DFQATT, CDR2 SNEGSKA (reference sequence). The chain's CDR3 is CSAPEQGRSYEQYF. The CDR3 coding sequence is TGCAGTGCTCCGGAGCAGGGACGATCCTACGAGCAGTACTTC.

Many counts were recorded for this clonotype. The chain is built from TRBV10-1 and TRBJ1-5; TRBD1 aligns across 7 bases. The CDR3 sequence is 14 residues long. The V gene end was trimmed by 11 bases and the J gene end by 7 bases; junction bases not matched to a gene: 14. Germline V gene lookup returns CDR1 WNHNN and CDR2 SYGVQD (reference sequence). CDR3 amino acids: CAGYRDRDLQPQHF. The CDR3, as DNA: TGCGCCGGCTACCGGGACAGAGATCTGCAGCCCCAGCATTTT.

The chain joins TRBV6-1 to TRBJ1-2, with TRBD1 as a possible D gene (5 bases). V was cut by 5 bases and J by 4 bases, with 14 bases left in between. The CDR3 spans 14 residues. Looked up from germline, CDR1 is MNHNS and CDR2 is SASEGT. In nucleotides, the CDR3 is TGTGCCAGCAGTCCCATGGGACCAACCTATGGCTACACCTTC. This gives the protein CASSPMGPTYGYTF.

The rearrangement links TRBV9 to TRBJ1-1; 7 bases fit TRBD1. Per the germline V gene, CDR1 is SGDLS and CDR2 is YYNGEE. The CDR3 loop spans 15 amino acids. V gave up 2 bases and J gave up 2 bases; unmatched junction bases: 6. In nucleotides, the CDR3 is TGTGCCAGCAGCGTGTCAGGGGGAACCAACACTGAAGCTTTCTTT. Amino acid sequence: CASSVSGGTNTEAFF.